The source of this TCR beta chain is a study of identical twins. Study findings and constraints: Cord blood beta clonotypes that were abundant carried fewer insertions, and memory repertoires showed no such trend. Beta out-of-frame sequences showed weaker excess sharing between twins. One should note that invariant MAIT and iNKT cells could partly confound zero-insertion analyses.

TCRdb called the 5' RACE reads again in MiXCR, with one record for every CDR3 protein. The table shows 690,000 or so distinct CDR3 sequences, with 8.6% occurring only once. Germline CDR1 is SGHDN and CDR2 is FVKESK. V was trimmed by 4 bases and J by 2 bases, leaving 17 bases between them. The CDR3 spans 16 residues. This clonotype was seen a handful of times. Its antigen remains unknown. The sample was also reused in another study, on yellow fever vaccine responses in identical twins.

Sequencing was performed on PBMCs. This receptor was taken from a woman between 18 and 29 years old in good health. This sequence joins TRBV14 and TRBJ2-5, with D tentatively TRBD2 (6 bases). The CDR3 coding sequence is TGTGCCAGCAGCCCAGTAGGGCGGGGACTTCAAGAGACCCAGTACTTC. It codes for CASSPVGRGLQETQYF.